These T cell receptor beta chains were read from a single sample in a study of T cells in tuberculosis. The assay was immunoSEQ multiplex PCR, and TCRdb's table has in-frame clones only and misses some. Of tens of thousands of clones in the sample, 85% to 95% are singletons; the top ten hold 2.4%. Here the sequenced sample was PBMCs, taken at tuberculosis diagnosis. The source is an adult with tuberculosis. CDR3s include the opening cysteine and the closing phenylalanine or tryptophan. The order of the fields is V gene, D gene, clone size, J gene, CDR3 protein, CDR3 DNA. A D gene is named only where the DNA matches it firmly. The size entry is marked missing in some rows and otherwise reads once, few, many or a size class.

>TRBV29-1|TRBD2|-|TRBJ2-5
CSVQGLAGVETQYF
TGCAGCGTTCAAGGACTAGCGGGGGTAGAGACCCAGTACTTC
>TRBV30|-|few|TRBJ1-1
CAWSVRGNTEAFF
TGTGCCTGGAGTGTCCGAGGGAACACTGAAGCTTTCTTT
>TRBV28|-|once|TRBJ1-5
CATKGGNQPQHF
TGTGCCACCAAGGGGGGCAATCAGCCCCAGCATTTT
>TRBV5-1|-|-|TRBJ2-2
CASSPRAGELFF
TGCGCCAGCAGCCCCCGGGCCGGGGAGCTGTTTTTT
>TRBV7-3|-|few|TRBJ2-1
CASSPGQGPYNEQFF
TGTGCCAGCAGCCCAGGGCAGGGGCCGTACAATGAGCAGTTCTTC
>TRBV5-6|TRBD1|once|TRBJ2-7
CASRPTGGPYEQYF
TGTGCCAGCAGGCCGACAGGGGGACCCTACGAGCAGTACTTC
>TRBV5-1|-|-|TRBJ1-3
CASSLVSGNTIYF
TGCGCCAGCAGCTTGGTTTCGGGAAACACCATATATTTT
>TRBV28|-|-|TRBJ2-1
CASSPPGGASYNEQFF
TGTGCCAGCAGCCCCCCAGGAGGTGCCTCTTACAATGAGCAGTTCTTC
>TRBV6-6|-|-|TRBJ1-2
CASISSGQELSYGYTF
TGTGCCAGCATCTCGTCTGGGCAGGAACTTAGCTATGGCTACACCTTC
>TRBV5-6|-|-|TRBJ2-3
CASSPGVLRTDTQYF
TGTGCCAGCAGCCCAGGGGTGCTTCGCACAGATACGCAGTATTTT
>TRBV20-1|-|-|TRBJ2-3
CSTPRDTQYF
TGCAGTACCCCCCGGGATACGCAGTATTTT
>TRBV5-6|TRBD1|-|TRBJ1-4
CASSVDRGREKLFF
TGTGCCAGCAGCGTGGACAGGGGGCGAGAAAAACTGTTTTTT
>TRBV29-1|TRBD1|-|TRBJ2-3
CSVNTGGPTDTQYF
TGCAGCGTTAACACAGGGGGCCCCACAGATACGCAGTATTTT
>TRBV9|TRBD1|once|TRBJ1-3
CASSGQGAPGNTIYF
TGTGCCAGCAGCGGACAGGGGGCTCCTGGAAACACCATATATTTT
>TRBV4-3|TRBD2|-|TRBJ2-7
CASSQLAGGVAEQYF
TGCGCCAGCAGCCAGCTAGCGGGGGGAGTAGCGGAGCAGTACTTC
>TRBV6-6|TRBD1|few|TRBJ1-2
CASSSRTGWDYGYTF
TGTGCCAGCAGTTCCCGGACAGGGTGGGACTATGGCTACACCTTC
>TRBV4-2|-|-|TRBJ2-5
CASSERTESQETQYF
TGTGCCAGCAGTGAAAGGACAGAAAGCCAAGAGACCCAGTACTTC
>TRBV30|-|-|TRBJ1-2
CAWKPETGNYGYTF
TGTGCCTGGAAGCCCGAGACTGGTAACTATGGCTACACCTTC
>TRBV28|TRBD2|-|TRBJ2-5
CASQSSRGGGYIRETQYF
TGTGCCAGCCAGTCATCCCGGGGGGGAGGCTACATTCGGGAGACCCAGTACTTC
>TRBV29-1|-|-|TRBJ2-3
CSVELWLDWREDTQYF
TGCAGCGTTGAGCTATGGTTGGACTGGAGGGAAGATACGCAGTATTTT
>TRBV2|-|-|TRBJ2-2
CASSQGGDPGELFF
TGTGCCAGCAGCCAAGGGGGGGATCCCGGGGAGCTGTTTTTT
>TRBV11-1|-|-|TRBJ1-3
CASSISSGNTIYF
TGTGCCAGCAGCATTAGCTCTGGAAACACCATATATTTT
>TRBV5-5|TRBD1|-|TRBJ1-5
CASSIGQGSNQPQHF
TGTGCCAGCAGTATAGGACAGGGTAGCAATCAGCCCCAGCATTTT
>TRBV6-4|TRBD1|medium-sized|TRBJ1-6
CASSDSTGGNSPLHF
TGTGCCAGCAGTGACTCGACAGGGGGTAATTCACCCCTCCACTTT
>TRBV18|-|few|TRBJ2-5
CASSPPQGGSQETQYF
TGTGCCAGCTCACCCCCCCAAGGCGGGTCCCAAGAGACCCAGTACTTC
>TRBV7-2|-|-|TRBJ1-2
CASSLAGGGYTF
TGTGCCAGCAGCTTGGCAGGCGGGGGCTACACCTTC
>TRBV4-1|-|few|TRBJ1-6
CASSQVQGTGSPLHF
TGCGCCAGCAGCCAAGTACAGGGAACGGGGTCACCCCTCCACTTT
>TRBV5-6|-|-|TRBJ1-1
CASARQGMETEAFF
TGTGCCAGCGCCCGCCAGGGGATGGAGACTGAAGCTTTCTTT
>TRBV5-1|TRBD1|-|TRBJ1-6
CASSLRIGGDSPLHF
TGCGCCAGCAGCCTTCGGATAGGGGGCGATTCACCCCTCCACTTT
>TRBV29-1|-|-|TRBJ2-1
CSARTVYNEQFF
TGCAGCGCCCGGACAGTGTACAATGAGCAGTTCTTC
>TRBV20-1|TRBD1|-|TRBJ2-7
CSAESAGTGYF
TGCAGTGCTGAATCTGCCGGGACAGGGTACTTC
>TRBV5-6|-|-|TRBJ1-2
CASGRVQGGGYTF
TGTGCCAGCGGCCGCGTCCAGGGCGGCGGCTACACCTTC
>TRBV18|-|-|TRBJ1-1
CASSQTAGEAFF
TGTGCCAGCTCGCAGACAGCTGGTGAAGCTTTCTTT
>TRBV5-8|-|-|TRBJ2-5
CASSEQGNQETQYF
TGTGCCAGCAGCGAACAGGGTAACCAAGAGACCCAGTACTTC
>TRBV11-2|-|-|TRBJ1-3
CASSTLGATGNTIYF
TGTGCCAGCAGCACCTTAGGGGCGACTGGAAACACCATATATTTT
>TRBV19|TRBD1|-|TRBJ1-2
CASSTDRGHYGYTF
TGTGCCAGTAGTACGGACAGGGGCCACTATGGCTACACCTTC
>TRBV6-5|TRBD1|-|TRBJ2-5
CASSWTGGVRETQYF
TGTGCCAGCAGTTGGACAGGTGGGGTTCGAGAGACCCAGTACTTC
>TRBV5-6|TRBD2|-|TRBJ2-3
CASSLLAGGTDTQYF
TGTGCCAGCAGCTTACTAGCGGGGGGCACAGATACGCAGTATTTT
>TRBV10-2|-|-|TRBJ1-2
CASSGLRFYGYTF
TGCGCCAGCAGTGGTCTGCGCTTCTATGGCTACACCTTC
>TRBV4-3|TRBD1|-|TRBJ1-1
CASSQDRVATEAFF
TGCGCCAGCAGCCAGGACAGGGTGGCCACTGAAGCTTTCTTT
>TRBV5-6|-|once|TRBJ1-4
CASSPEDARGREKLFF
TGTGCCAGCAGCCCCGAGGACGCACGGGGGAGGGAAAAACTGTTTTTT
>TRBV30|-|-|TRBJ1-3
CAWSTGSGNTIYF
TGTGCCTGGAGTACAGGGTCCGGAAACACCATATATTTT
>TRBV5-1|TRBD2|-|TRBJ2-3
CASSFPGDTYSGLAGGWSTDTQYF
TGCGCCAGCAGCTTCCCTGGGGACACTTACAGCGGACTAGCGGGGGGATGGTCGACAGATACGCAGTATTTT
>TRBV6-1|-|-|TRBJ1-5
CASSPDSENQPQHF
TGTGCCAGCAGCCCTGACAGCGAGAATCAGCCCCAGCATTTT
>TRBV30|-|-|TRBJ2-2
CAWTGRVGGELFF
TGTGCCTGGACTGGCAGGGTAGGCGGGGAGCTGTTTTTT
>TRBV4-1|-|-|TRBJ1-6
CASSQDGGSQPLHF
TGCGCCAGCAGCCAAGATGGCGGTTCTCAACCCCTCCACTTT